These 5 T cell receptor beta chains were all obtained from the same sample, sequenced in a study of early T cells in non-severe SARS-CoV-2 infection. From the 5' RACE reads, TCRdb called clonotypes with MiXCR, one entry per CDR3 protein. The sample records about 33,000 distinct CDR3 sequences, roughly 3.9% being singletons. Sequencing used whole blood. The receptors come from an adult who was a healthcare worker with PCR-confirmed SARS-CoV-2 infection or an uninfected control (not recorded which).

Ten or more counts support this clonotype. The CDR3 DNA is TGCAGCGTAAGGCAGGGGGCGCAAGAATTAGCCCAGTACTTC. Translated: CSVRQGAQELAQYF. The V and J genes are TRBV29-1 and TRBJ2-5, with 8 bases fitting TRBD1. Germline lookup yields CDR1 SQVTM and CDR2 ANQGSEA. V dropped 6 bases and J dropped 9; count of bases not matched to a gene: 15. The CDR3 runs to 14 residues. Together with reference TRBV29-1 and TRBJ2-5, the CDR3 gives the full variable domain: SAVISQKPSRDICQRGTSLTIQCQVDSQVTMMFWYRQQPGQSLTLIATANQGSEATYESGFVIDKFPISRPNLTFSTLTVSNMSPEDSSIYLCSVRQGAQELAQYFGPGTRLLVL.

This clonotype was counted ten times or more. The rearrangement links TRBV12-3 or TRBV12-4 to TRBJ2-7; 8 bases match TRBD2. The V segment lost 6 bases and the J segment 3 bases; nucleotides outside the gene matches: 7. The CDR3 covers 14 residues. The CDR3 sequence is CASRTSLAGYEQYF. Here the CDR3 DNA reads TGTGCCAGCAGGACGAGCCTAGCGGGCTACGAGCAGTACTTC.

The sample holds many counts of this clonotype. CDR3 sequence reads: CAAGRGAPYGYTF. For the CDR3, the DNA is TGTGCCGCCGGGCGGGGGGCACCCTATGGCTACACCTTC. The J gene is TRBJ1-2, the V gene TRBV19; a weak D match, TRBD1 (6 bases). The CDR3 totals 13 residues. Per the germline V gene, CDR1 is LNHDA and CDR2 is SQIVND (reference sequence). V was trimmed by 11 bases and J by 4 bases, leaving 17 bases between them.

This clonotype is large within its sample. The chain carries TRBV7-9 and TRBJ2-1; 7 nucleotides agree with TRBD2. CDR3 length equals 15 residues. Germline V gene sequence: CDR1 SEHNR, CDR2 FQNEAQ (reference sequence). The V and J ends lost 4 bases and 5 bases, in that order; junction bases with no gene match: 8. CDR3 loop: CASSSPGLKNNEQFF. In DNA form, the CDR3 reads TGTGCCAGCAGCTCCCCGGGACTAAAGAACAATGAGCAGTTCTTC. Drawing the rest from reference TRBV7-9 and TRBJ2-1, the complete variable domain is DTGVSQNPRHKITKRGQNVTFRCDPISEHNRLYWYRQTLGQGPEFLTYFQNEAQLEKSRLLSDRFSAERPKGSFSTLEIQRTEQGDSAMYLCASSSPGLKNNEQFFGPGTRLTVL.

This clonotype was seen repeatedly, ten times or more. V and J are TRBV7-9 and TRBJ1-1, with TRBD1 matching 8 bases. The V gene end was trimmed by 6 bases and the J gene end by 3 bases; junction bases not matched to a gene: 6. There are 14 residues in the CDR3. Germline CDR1 is SEHNR and CDR2 is FQNEAQ (reference sequence). The DNA for the CDR3 is TGTGCCAGCAGGCGGACAGGGCCTGACACTGAAGCTTTCTTT. Encoded protein: CASRRTGPDTEAFF.